Below are 5 T cell receptor beta chains sequenced from a single sample in a study of T cell clonality in common variable immunodeficiency. Profiled with immunoSEQ multiplex PCR; TCRdb holds only in-frame clones, not every one. The sample counts 35,000 to 55,000 clones, none seen once; the ten largest own roughly a tenth. The sequencing input was peripheral blood mononuclear cells. The receptors shown here come from a person between 18 and 75 years old in good health.

Many counts were recorded for this clone. The observed sequence ends 3 residues before the CDR3 terminus, with the missing tail filled in from the germline J gene. The V gene is TRBV20-1, the J gene TRBJ1-1, with D possibly TRBD1 on 6 matching bases. The germline gives CDR1 DFQATT, CDR2 SNEGSKA (reference sequence). The ends were cut back, 4 bases at V and 3 bases at J, with 15 bases in the middle. This CDR3 is built from 14 residues. The covered CDR3 bases are TGCAGTGCTAATCTCCTAGGGGGTGACACTGAA. The encoded protein is CSANLLGGDTE. The whole CDR3 is CSANLLGGDTEAFF.

In this sample, this clone turned up many times. The CDR3 DNA, read in part, is TGTGCCAGCAGTTTAGGGGGGGGATCCTACGAG. This translates into CASSLGGGSYE. The full CDR3 protein reads CASSLGGGSYEQYF. This chain uses TRBV28 with TRBJ2-7, with TRBD2 identical over 7 bases. The CDR3 goes on 3 residues after the read ends, and that part is filled in from the germline J gene. This CDR3 has 14 residues. Germline CDR1 and CDR2: MDHEN and SYDVKM. V lost 2 bases to trimming and J lost 1 base; unmatched junction nucleotides: 2.

In its sample, this clone was seen a few times. The read ends 3 residues early relative to the CDR3; the germline J gene fills the gap. The rearrangement links TRBV7-9 to TRBJ1-2; TRBD1 agrees at 9 bases. Germline V gene lookup returns CDR1 SEHNR and CDR2 FQNEAQ (reference sequence). Trimming took 3 bases from V and 4 from J; bases not matched to a gene: 6. The CDR3 is 15 amino acids. The CDR3 DNA, read in part, is TGTGCCAGCAGCTTCCCGGGACAGGGTATCTATGGC. Residues: CASSFPGQGIYG. The whole CDR3 sequence is CASSFPGQGIYGYTF.

This clone was seen many times. The CDR3 is cut off 3 residues early in the read; its end comes from the germline J gene. The chain couples TRBV6-2 or TRBV6-3 to TRBJ1-3; no definite D call. The CDR3 length is 13 residues. Germline V gives CDR1 MNHEY, CDR2 SVGEGT. V was trimmed by 4 bases and J by 8 bases, leaving 12 bases between them. The CDR3 sequence is CASSSAAWHTIYF. The sequenced part of the CDR3 DNA is TGTGCCAGCAGTTCCGCGGCGTGGCACACC.

This clone was seen at least ten times. The CDR3 end is not reached by the read, which stops 3 residues before it; the germline J gene fills it in. The chain recombines TRBV7-3 with TRBJ1-2, with D possibly being TRBD1 (5 bases). This CDR3 comprises 15 residues. Germline values: CDR1 SGHTA, CDR2 FQGTGA. The V and J ends lost 7 bases and 7 bases respectively, with 22 bases between them. CDR3 region: CASTVFGGASGGYTF. CDR3 DNA, as far as it was read: TGTGCCAGCACCGTCTTCGGGGGTGCCTCGGGTGGC.